This T cell receptor beta chain was documented in a study of cytomegalovirus exposure and HLA in healthy donors. Study conclusions and caveats: A missense variant in DCLRE1C was later tied to TCR beta V- and J-gene trimming. Per a prior analysis, the majority of TCR beta V segments were productive roughly 90% or roughly 30% of the time. The authors confirmed in vitro that three CMV-associated chains were specific for CMV antigens.

The PCR had 60 Vbeta and 13 Jbeta primers. Sequenced by immunoSEQ multiplex PCR; TCRdb stores in-frame clones only, minus some. The sample holds about 170,000 clones, 70% to 90% seen once. A note on this clone: Its specificity is unknown.

The receptor comes from a man under 40 in good health and CMV-seropositive. The sequencing input was PBMCs.

The CDR3 reads CASSNRAGETQYF. The CDR3 nucleotides are TGTGCCAGCTCAAACAGGGCAGGGGAGACCCAGTACTTC. V gene TRBV6-6 combines with J gene TRBJ2-5, with TRBD1 as a possible D gene (6 bases). The V and J ends lost 8 bases and 5 bases respectively, with 15 bases between them. The CDR3 extends over 13 amino acids. Germline V lookup: CDR1 MNHNY, CDR2 SVGAGI (reference sequence).